This T cell receptor beta chain was recovered during a study of identical twins. TCRdb fed the 5' RACE reads into MiXCR, producing one record per CDR3 protein. The data hold over 600,000 distinct CDR3 sequences, with 21% observed a single time. Findings of the study overall: Potential partial confounding of zero-insertion analyses by invariant MAIT and iNKT cells was noted.

This clonotype has a count of ten or more. What it recognizes is unknown. V was pared by 6 bases and J by 1 base, with 12 bases between. CDR1 ENHRY and CDR2 SYGVKD come from the germline V gene. This CDR3 comprises 14 residues. The data also belong to a second study, concerning T cells expressing NK-cell markers. That source notes: Sorted CD3+CD56+NKG2C+, CD3+CD56+NKG2C- and CD3+CD56-NKG2C+ T-cell subsets were beta-chain profiled.

The sample consisted of PBMCs. V gene TRBV10-3 combines with J gene TRBJ1-1; TRBD1 might be the D (5 bases). The sequence derives from a woman younger than 30 in good health. The CDR3: CAIRETEENTEAFF. The DNA for the CDR3 is TGTGCCATCAGGGAGACAGAAGAGAACACTGAAGCTTTCTTT.